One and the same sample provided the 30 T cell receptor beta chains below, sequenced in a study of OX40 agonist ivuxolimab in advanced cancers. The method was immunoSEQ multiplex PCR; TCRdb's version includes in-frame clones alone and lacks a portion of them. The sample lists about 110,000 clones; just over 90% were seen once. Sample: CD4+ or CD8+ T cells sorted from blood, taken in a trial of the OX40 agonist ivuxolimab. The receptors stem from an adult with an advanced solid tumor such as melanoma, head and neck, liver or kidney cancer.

The DNA of the CDR3 is TGTGCCAGCTCACCACCAGGGGCAGAAGAAAAACTGTTTTTT. Translated, it gives CASSPPGAEEKLFF. The chain recombines TRBV18 with TRBJ1-4; possible D gene TRBD1, 5 bases. CDR3 size: 14 residues. V shed 0 bases and J shed 8 bases, with 10 bases lying between them. Germline values: CDR1 KGHSH, CDR2 LQKENI. Together with reference TRBV18 and TRBJ1-4, the CDR3 gives the full variable domain: NAGVMQNPRHLVRRRGQEARLRCSPMKGHSHVYWYRQLPEEGLKFMVYLQKENIIDESGMPKERFSAEFPKEGPSILRIQQVVRGDSAAYFCASSPPGAEEKLFFGSGTQLSVL.

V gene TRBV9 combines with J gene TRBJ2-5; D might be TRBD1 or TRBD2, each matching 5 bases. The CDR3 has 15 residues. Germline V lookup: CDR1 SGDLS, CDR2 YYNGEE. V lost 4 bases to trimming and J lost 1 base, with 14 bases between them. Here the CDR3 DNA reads TGTGCCAGCAGCCCCTCCCCGGGGCCCCAAGAGACCCAGTACTTC. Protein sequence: CASSPSPGPQETQYF. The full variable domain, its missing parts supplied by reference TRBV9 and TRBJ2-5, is DSGVTQTPKHLITATGQRVTLRCSPRSGDLSVYWYQQSLDQGLQFLIQYYNGEERAKGNILERFSAQQFPDLHSELNLSSLELGDSALYFCASSPSPGPQETQYFGPGTRLLVL.

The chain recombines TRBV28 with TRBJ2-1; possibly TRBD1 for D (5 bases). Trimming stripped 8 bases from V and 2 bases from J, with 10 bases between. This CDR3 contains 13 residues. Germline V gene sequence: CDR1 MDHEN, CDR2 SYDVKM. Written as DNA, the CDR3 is TGTGCCAGCGACAGCCCAACCTACAATGAGCAGTTCTTC. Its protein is CASDSPTYNEQFF.

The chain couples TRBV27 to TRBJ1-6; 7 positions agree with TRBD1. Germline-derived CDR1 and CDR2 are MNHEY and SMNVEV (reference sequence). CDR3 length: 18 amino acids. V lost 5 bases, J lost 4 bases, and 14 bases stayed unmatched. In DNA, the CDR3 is TGTGCCAGCAGTCGGCCCCGCGGGACAGCTAATTATAATTCACCCCTCCACTTT. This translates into CASSRPRGTANYNSPLHF.

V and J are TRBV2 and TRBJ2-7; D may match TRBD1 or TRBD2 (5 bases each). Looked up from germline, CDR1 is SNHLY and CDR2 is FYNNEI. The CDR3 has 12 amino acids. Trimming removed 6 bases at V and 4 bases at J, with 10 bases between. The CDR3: CASRGDVYEQYF. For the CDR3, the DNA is TGTGCCAGCAGAGGGGACGTTTACGAGCAGTACTTC.

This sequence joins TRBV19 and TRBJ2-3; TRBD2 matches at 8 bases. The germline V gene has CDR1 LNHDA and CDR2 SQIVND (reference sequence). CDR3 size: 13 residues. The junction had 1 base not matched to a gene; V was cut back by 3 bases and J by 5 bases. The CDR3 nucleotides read TGTGCCAGTAGTATCCGGGAGGGAGATACGCAGTATTTT. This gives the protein CASSIREGDTQYF.

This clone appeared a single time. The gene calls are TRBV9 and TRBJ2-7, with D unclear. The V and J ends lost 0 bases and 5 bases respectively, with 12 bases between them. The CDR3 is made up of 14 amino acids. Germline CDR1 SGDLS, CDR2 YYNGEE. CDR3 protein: CASSVAPEKHEQYF. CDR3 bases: TGTGCCAGCAGCGTAGCCCCGGAAAAGCACGAGCAGTACTTC.

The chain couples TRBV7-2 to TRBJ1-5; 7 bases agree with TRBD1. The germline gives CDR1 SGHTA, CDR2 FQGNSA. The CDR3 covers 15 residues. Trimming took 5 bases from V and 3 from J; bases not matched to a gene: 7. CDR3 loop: CASSTTTGVNQPQHF. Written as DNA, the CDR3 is TGTGCCAGCAGCACGACTACAGGGGTCAATCAGCCCCAGCATTTT.

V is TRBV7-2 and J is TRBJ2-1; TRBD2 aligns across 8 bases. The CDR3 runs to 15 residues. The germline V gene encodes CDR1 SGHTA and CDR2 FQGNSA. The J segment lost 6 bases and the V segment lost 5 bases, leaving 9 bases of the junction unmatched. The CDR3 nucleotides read TGTGCCAGCAGCATGACCGGGACTAGTCTCAATGAGCAGTTCTTC. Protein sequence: CASSMTGTSLNEQFF.

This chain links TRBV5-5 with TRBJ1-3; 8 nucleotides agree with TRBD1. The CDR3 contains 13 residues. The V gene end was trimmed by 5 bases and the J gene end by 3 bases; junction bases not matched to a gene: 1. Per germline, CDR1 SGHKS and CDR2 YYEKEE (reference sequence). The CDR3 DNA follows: TGTGCCAGCAGGGACAGGGATGGAAACACCATATATTTT. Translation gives CASRDRDGNTIYF.

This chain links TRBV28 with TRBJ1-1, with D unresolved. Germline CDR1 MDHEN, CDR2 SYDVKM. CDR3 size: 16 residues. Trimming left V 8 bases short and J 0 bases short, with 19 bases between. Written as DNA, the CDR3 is TGTGCCAGCTCCTCTCCGCCGGGTCCTCTGAACACTGAAGCTTTCTTT. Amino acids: CASSSPPGPLNTEAFF. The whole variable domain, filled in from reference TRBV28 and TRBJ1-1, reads DVKVTQSSRYLVKRTGEKVFLECVQDMDHENMFWYRQDPGLGLRLIYFSYDVKMKEKGDIPEGYSVSREKKERFSLILESASTNQTSMYLCASSSPPGPLNTEAFFGQGTRLTVV.

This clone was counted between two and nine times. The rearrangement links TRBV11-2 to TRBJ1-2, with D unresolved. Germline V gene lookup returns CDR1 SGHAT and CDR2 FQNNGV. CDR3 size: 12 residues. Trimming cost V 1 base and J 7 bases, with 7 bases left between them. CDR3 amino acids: CASSLAGSGYTF. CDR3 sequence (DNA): TGTGCCAGCAGCTTAGCGGGGTCTGGCTACACCTTC.

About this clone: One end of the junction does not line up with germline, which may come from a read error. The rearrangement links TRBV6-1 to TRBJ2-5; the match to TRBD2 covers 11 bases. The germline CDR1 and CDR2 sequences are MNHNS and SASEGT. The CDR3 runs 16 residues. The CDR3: CASSEGTLAGVETQYF. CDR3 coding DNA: TGTGCCAGCAGCGAAGGAACACTAGCGGGGGTGGAGACCCAGTACTTC.

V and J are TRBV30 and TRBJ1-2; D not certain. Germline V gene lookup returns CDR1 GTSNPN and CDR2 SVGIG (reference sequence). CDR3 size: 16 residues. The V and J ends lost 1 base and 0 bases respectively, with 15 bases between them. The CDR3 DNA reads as TGTGCCTGGAGTGACCCGGGCCGGCAGTCTAACTATGGCTACACCTTC. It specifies CAWSDPGRQSNYGYTF.

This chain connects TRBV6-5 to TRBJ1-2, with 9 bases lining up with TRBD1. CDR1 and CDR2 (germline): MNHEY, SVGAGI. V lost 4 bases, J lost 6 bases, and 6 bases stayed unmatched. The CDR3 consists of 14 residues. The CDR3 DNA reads TGTGCCAGCAGTTGGCGACAGGGGGACGATGGCTACACCTTC. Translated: CASSWRQGDDGYTF.

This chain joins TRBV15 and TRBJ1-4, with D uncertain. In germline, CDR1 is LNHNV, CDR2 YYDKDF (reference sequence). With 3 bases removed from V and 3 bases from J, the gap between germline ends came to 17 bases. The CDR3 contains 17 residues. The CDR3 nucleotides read TGTGCCACCAGCAGTGCTCTATTCATTGGCGCTAATGAAAAACTGTTTTTT. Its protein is CATSSALFIGANEKLFF.

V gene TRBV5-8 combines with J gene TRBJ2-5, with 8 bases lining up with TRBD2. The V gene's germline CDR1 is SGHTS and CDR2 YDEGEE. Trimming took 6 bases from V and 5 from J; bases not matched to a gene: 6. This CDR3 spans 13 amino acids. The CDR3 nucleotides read TGTGCCAGCACCCCCGGGGGGGCGGAGACCCAGTACTTC. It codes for CASTPGGAETQYF. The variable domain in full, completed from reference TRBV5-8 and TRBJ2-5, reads EAGVTQSPTHLIKTRGQQATLRCSPISGHTSVYWYQQALGLGLQFLLWYDEGEERNRGNFPPRFSGRQFPNYSSELNVNALELEDSALYLCASTPGGAETQYFGPGTRLLVL.

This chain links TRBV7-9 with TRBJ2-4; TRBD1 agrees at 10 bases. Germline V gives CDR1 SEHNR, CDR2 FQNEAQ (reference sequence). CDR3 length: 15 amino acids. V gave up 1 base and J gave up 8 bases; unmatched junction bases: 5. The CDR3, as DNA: TGTGCCAGCAGCTTAGGGGGACAGGGGAGGGACATTCAGTACTTC. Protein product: CASSLGGQGRDIQYF.

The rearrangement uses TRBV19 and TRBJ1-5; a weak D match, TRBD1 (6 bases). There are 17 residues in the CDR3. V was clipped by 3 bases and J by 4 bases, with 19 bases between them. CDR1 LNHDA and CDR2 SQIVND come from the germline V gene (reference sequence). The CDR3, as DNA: TGTGCCAGTAGTATGGGGGGGGCAGGGCAAAGAAATCAGCCCCAGCATTTT. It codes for CASSMGGAGQRNQPQHF.

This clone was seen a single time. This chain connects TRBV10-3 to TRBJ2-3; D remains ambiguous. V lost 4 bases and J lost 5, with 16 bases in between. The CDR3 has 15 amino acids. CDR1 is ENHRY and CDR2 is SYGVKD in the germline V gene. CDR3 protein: CAISGSSKGLDTQYF. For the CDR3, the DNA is TGTGCCATCAGTGGATCTAGTAAGGGCTTAGATACGCAGTATTTT.

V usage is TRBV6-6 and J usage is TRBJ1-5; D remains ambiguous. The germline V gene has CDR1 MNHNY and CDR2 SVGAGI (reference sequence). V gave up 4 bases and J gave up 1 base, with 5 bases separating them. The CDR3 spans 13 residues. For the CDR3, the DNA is TGTGCCAGCAGTTTGGGGAGCAATCAGCCCCAGCATTTT. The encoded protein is CASSLGSNQPQHF.

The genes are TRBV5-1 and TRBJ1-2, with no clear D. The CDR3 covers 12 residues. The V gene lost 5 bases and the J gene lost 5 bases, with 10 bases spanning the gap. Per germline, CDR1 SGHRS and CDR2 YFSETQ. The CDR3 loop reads CASRAGDYGYTF. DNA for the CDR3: TGCGCCAGCAGGGCCGGTGATTATGGCTACACCTTC.

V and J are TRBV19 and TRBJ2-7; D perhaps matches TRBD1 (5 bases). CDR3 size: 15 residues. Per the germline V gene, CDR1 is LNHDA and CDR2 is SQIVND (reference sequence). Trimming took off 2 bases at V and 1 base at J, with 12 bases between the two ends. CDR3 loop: CASSIIGDPSYEQYF. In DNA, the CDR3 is TGTGCCAGTAGTATAATAGGGGATCCTTCCTACGAGCAGTACTTC.

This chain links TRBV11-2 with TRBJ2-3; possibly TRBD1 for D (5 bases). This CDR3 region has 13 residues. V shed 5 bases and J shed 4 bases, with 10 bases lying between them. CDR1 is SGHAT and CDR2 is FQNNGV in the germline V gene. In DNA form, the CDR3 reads TGTGCCAGCAGCGCCTCCAGGGCAGATACGCAGTATTTT. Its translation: CASSASRADTQYF.

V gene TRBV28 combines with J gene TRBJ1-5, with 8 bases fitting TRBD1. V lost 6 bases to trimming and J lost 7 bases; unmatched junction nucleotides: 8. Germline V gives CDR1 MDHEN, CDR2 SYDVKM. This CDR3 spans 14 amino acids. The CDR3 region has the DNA TGTGCCAGCAGGTTGACAGGGGTTGGGCAGCCCCAGCATTTT. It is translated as CASRLTGVGQPQHF.

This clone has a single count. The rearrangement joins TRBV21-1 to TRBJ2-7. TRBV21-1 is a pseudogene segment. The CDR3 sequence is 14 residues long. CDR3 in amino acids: CASTSLGLTYEQYF. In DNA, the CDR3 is TGTGCCAGCACCTCGCTGGGGTTAACCTACGAGCAGTACTTC.

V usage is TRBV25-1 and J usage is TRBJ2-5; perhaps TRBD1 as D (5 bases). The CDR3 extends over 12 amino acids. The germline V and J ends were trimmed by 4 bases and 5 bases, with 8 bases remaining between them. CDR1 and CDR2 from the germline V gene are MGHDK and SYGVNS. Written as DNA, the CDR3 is TGTGCCAGCAGTGCAGGGCGCGAGACCCAGTACTTC. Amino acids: CASSAGRETQYF.

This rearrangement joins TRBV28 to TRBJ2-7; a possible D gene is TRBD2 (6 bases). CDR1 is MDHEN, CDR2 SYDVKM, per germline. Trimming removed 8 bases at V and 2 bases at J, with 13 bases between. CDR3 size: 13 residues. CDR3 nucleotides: TGTGCCAGCCTCAGGAGGGATCCCTACGAGCAGTACTTC. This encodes CASLRRDPYEQYF.

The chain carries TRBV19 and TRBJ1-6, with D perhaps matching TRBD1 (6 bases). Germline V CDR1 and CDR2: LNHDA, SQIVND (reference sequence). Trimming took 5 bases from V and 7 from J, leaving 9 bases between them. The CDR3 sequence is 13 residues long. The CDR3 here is CASSSGQNSPLHF. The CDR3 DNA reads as TGTGCCAGTAGTTCCGGACAGAATTCACCCCTCCACTTT.

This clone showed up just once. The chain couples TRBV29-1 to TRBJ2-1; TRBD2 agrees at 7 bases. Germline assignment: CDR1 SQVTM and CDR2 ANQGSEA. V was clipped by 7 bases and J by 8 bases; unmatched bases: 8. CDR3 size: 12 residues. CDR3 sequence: CSAGGRADEQFF. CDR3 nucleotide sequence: TGCAGCGCTGGGGGGAGGGCGGATGAGCAGTTCTTC.